These 7 T cell receptor beta chains share one sample of origin, sequenced in a study of shared clonotypes between healthy human individuals. The assay was immunoSEQ multiplex PCR, and TCRdb's table has in-frame clones only and misses some. The data hold 700,000 to 950,000 clones, with about 96% observed a single time. Naive CD8 cells were CD45RO-negative, positively selected for CCR7, excluding terminally differentiated effector memory CD45RA+ cells. Sequencing used naive CD8+ T cells sorted from blood. All receptors come from a man aged 25 to 45 in good health.

This chain uses TRBV25-1 with TRBJ2-1; no clear D gene. The germline V gene has CDR1 MGHDK and CDR2 SYGVNS. CDR3 length: 12 residues. V lost 5 bases, J lost 8 bases, and 10 bases lay in between. DNA of the CDR3: TGTGCCAGCAGTTGGGATGCGGATGAGCAGTTCTTC. The encoded protein is CASSWDADEQFF.

This rearrangement joins TRBV29-1 to TRBJ1-2; D not resolved. The CDR3 has 14 residues. CDR1 SQVTM and CDR2 ANQGSEA come from the germline V gene. The V and J ends lost 6 bases and 1 base respectively, with 15 bases between them. The chain's CDR3 is CSVDPGVGNYGYTF. In DNA form, the CDR3 reads TGCAGCGTCGACCCCGGGGTGGGTAACTATGGCTACACCTTC.

V and J are TRBV9 and TRBJ2-1, with 7 bases that match TRBD2. Looked up from germline, CDR1 is SGDLS and CDR2 is YYNGEE. The CDR3 sequence is 17 residues long. Trimming at V came to 4 bases and at J to 0 bases, leaving 10 bases not matched to a gene. Here the CDR3 DNA reads TGTGCCAGCAGCCACACACTAGCGATGGGCTCCTACAATGAGCAGTTCTTC. It codes for CASSHTLAMGSYNEQFF.

This clone was found once. The rearrangement uses TRBV6-1 and TRBJ1-1; D possibly corresponds to TRBD1 (5 bases). Germline V CDR1 and CDR2: MNHNS, SASEGT. Trimming took off 7 bases at V and 1 base at J, with 16 bases between the two ends. The CDR3 totals 15 residues. CDR3 coding DNA: TGTGCCAGCACCACCCCATGGGACCGGAACACTGAAGCTTTCTTT. Translating it yields CASTTPWDRNTEAFF.

V usage is TRBV29-1 and J usage is TRBJ1-2; 7 bases are shared with TRBD1. Germline CDR1 and CDR2: SQVTM and ANQGSEA. J gave up 2 bases and V 2 bases, and 8 bases lay outside the gene matches. The CDR3 runs to 15 residues. The CDR3 bases are TGCAGCGTTGAACGGACAGGCGGTCTAAACTATGGCTACACCTTC. This sequence encodes CSVERTGGLNYGYTF.

The chain links TRBV13 to TRBJ1-1; D gene ambiguous. Germline V gene sequence: CDR1 PRHDT, CDR2 FYEKMQ (reference sequence). V shed 1 base and J shed 1 base, with 7 bases lying between them. The CDR3 is 14 amino acids. CDR3 sequence: CASSLVSGNTEAFF. The CDR3 DNA is TGTGCCAGCAGCTTAGTTTCGGGGAACACTGAAGCTTTCTTT. Full variable domain (rest looked up from reference TRBV13 and TRBJ1-1): AAGVIQSPRHLIKEKRETATLKCYPIPRHDTVYWYQQGPGQDPQFLISFYEKMQSDKGSIPDRFSAQQFSDYHSELNMSSLELGDSALYFCASSLVSGNTEAFFGQGTRLTVV.

The V and J genes are TRBV27 and TRBJ2-7; TRBD1 is a possible D gene (5 bases). This CDR3 is built from 14 residues. Per the germline V gene, CDR1 is MNHEY and CDR2 is SMNVEV (reference sequence). Trimming left V 3 bases short and J 0 bases short, with 9 bases between. The CDR3 sequence: CASSLARDSYEQYF. CDR3 nucleotides: TGTGCCAGCAGTTTGGCCAGGGACTCCTACGAGCAGTACTTC.